The rows below give T cell receptor beta chains drawn from one sample of a study of T cell responses to AZD1222 COVID-19 vaccine. Here immunoSEQ multiplex PCR was the method, and the copy in TCRdb shows in-frame clones only, minus some. The sample records about 170,000 clones, 85% to 90% being singletons. The source material was peripheral blood, sampled on day 0 of AZD1222 vaccination. These receptor sequences come from an adult in good health. CDR3s include the opening cysteine and the closing phenylalanine or tryptophan. D genes are given only for firm matches. For some rows the clone size is stated as once, few or many, or as a class when expanded; others skip it.

J gene,V gene,D gene,CDR3 length,clone size,CDR3 DNA,CDR3 protein
TRBJ2-1,TRBV7-8,TRBD1,16,NA,TGTGCCAGCAGCTTATGGACAGGGAGCTCCTACAATGAGCAGTTCTTC,CASSLWTGSSYNEQFF
TRBJ1-2,TRBV5-1,TRBD1,15,NA,TGCGCCAGCAGCTTGGAGGGACAGGGGGCGGGAGGCTACACCTTC,CASSLEGQGAGGYTF
TRBJ2-7,TRBV5-1,NA,14,NA,TGCGCCAGCAGCTTGGATATACTTTACTACGAGCAGTACTTC,CASSLDILYYEQYF
TRBJ1-5,TRBV6-2/TRBV6-3,NA,14,NA,TGTGCCAGCAGTTACACAGCGACAGCCCAGCCCCAGCATTTT,CASSYTATAQPQHF
TRBJ1-3,TRBV28,NA,13,NA,TGTGCCAGTCCAACATCATCAGGAAACACCATATATTTT,CASPTSSGNTIYF
TRBJ1-3,TRBV2,NA,15,NA,TGTGCCAGCAGGGAGGGACAACCGTCTGGAAACACCATATATTTT,CASREGQPSGNTIYF
TRBJ1-1,TRBV5-1,NA,15,NA,TGCGCCAGCAGTTTTATTCGGCCCGTGAACACTGAAGCTTTCTTT,CASSFIRPVNTEAFF
TRBJ2-3,TRBV24-1,TRBD1,13,NA,TGTGCCATCGGACAGGGACCCACAGATACGCAGTATTTT,CAIGQGPTDTQYF
TRBJ1-4,TRBV25-1,NA,14,NA,TGTGCCAGCAGTGTCGACAGGCTCCAGGGTAAACTGTTTTTT,CASSVDRLQGKLFF
TRBJ1-5,TRBV18,NA,13,NA,TGTGCCTCGGGGGAAAGTAGCAATCAGCCCCAGCATTTT,CASGESSNQPQHF
TRBJ2-5,TRBV6-1,NA,16,NA,TGTGCCAGCAGTGAGGGCAGTCTATGGGTAGGGGAGACCCAGTACTTC,CASSEGSLWVGETQYF
TRBJ2-1,TRBV5-1,NA,17,NA,TGCGCCAGCAGCTCCGGTGTCCGGGGTTGGTCCTACAATGAGCAGTTCTTC,CASSSGVRGWSYNEQFF
TRBJ2-1,TRBV10-3,NA,15,once,TGTGCCATCAGTGATACCCCAGGGTTCTACAATGAGCAGTTCTTC,CAISDTPGFYNEQFF
TRBJ2-3,TRBV7-9,TRBD1,15,NA,TGTGCCAGCAGCTTAGGCCTGACAGGGACAGATACGCAGTATTTT,CASSLGLTGTDTQYF
TRBJ2-2,TRBV6-5,NA,16,NA,TGTGCCAGCAGTTACTCTTGGCTAGAAAACACCGGGGAGCTGTTTTTT,CASSYSWLENTGELFF
TRBJ2-3,TRBV30,NA,15,NA,TGTGCCTGGAGTGTAGGGCAGCCTAGCACAGATACGCAGTATTTT,CAWSVGQPSTDTQYF
TRBJ2-1,TRBV12-3/TRBV12-4,TRBD2,13,NA,TGTGCCAGCAGACTAGCGTTCTACAATGAGCAGTTCTTC,CASRLAFYNEQFF
TRBJ1-2,TRBV18,NA,15,NA,TGTGCCAGCTCACCCACCGGTGAGCCGCTGTATGGCTACACCTTC,CASSPTGEPLYGYTF
TRBJ2-2,TRBV7-2,NA,14,NA,TGTGCCACCCAGTGGGGGGTGAACACCGGGGAGCTGTTTTTT,CATQWGVNTGELFF
TRBJ2-1,TRBV5-1,TRBD1,17,few,TGCGCCAGCAGCTTGGGTGACAGGGGTTTCGTAATCAATGAGCAGTTCTTC,CASSLGDRGFVINEQFF
TRBJ2-2,TRBV9,NA,15,NA,TGTGCCAGCAGCGTAGCCGCAGTGAACACCGGGGAGCTGTTTTTT,CASSVAAVNTGELFF
TRBJ1-2,TRBV24-1,NA,13,NA,TGTGCCACCAGTGAGCGGGCTAACTATGGCTACACCTTC,CATSERANYGYTF
TRBJ1-5,TRBV7-6,NA,13,NA,TGTGCCAGCAGCTTAGCCGAGAATCAGCCCCAGCATTTT,CASSLAENQPQHF
TRBJ2-7,TRBV6-5,NA,15,NA,TGTGCCAGCAGTTTATCGGGGGCACCAACCTACGAGCAGTACTTC,CASSLSGAPTYEQYF
TRBJ2-4,TRBV28,NA,12,NA,TGTGCCAGCAGTTTAACCAAAAACATTCAGTACTTC,CASSLTKNIQYF
TRBJ2-1,TRBV7-9,TRBD2,15,NA,TGTGCCAGCAGCTCAGAGGCTAGCGGGACGGATGAGCAGTTCTTC,CASSSEASGTDEQFF
TRBJ1-6,TRBV28,NA,13,NA,TGTGCCAGCAGGACGGGGGGACACTCACCCCTCCACTTT,CASRTGGHSPLHF
TRBJ1-2,TRBV19,TRBD1,14,few,TGTGCCAGTAGCCCATGGGACAGCCCTGGGGGCTACACCTTC,CASSPWDSPGGYTF
TRBJ1-2,TRBV28,NA,14,NA,TGTGCCAGCAGTTCCAAATCAGGGATGGGTGGCTACACCTTC,CASSSKSGMGGYTF
TRBJ1-6,TRBV5-4,NA,15,NA,TGTGCCAGCAGCCATAGGTCGTCAAGGGGTTCACCCCTCCACTTT,CASSHRSSRGSPLHF
TRBJ1-6,TRBV7-6,NA,15,NA,TGTGCCAGCAGCCCCCTGGAGGGTAGAGGTTCACCCCTCCACTTT,CASSPLEGRGSPLHF
TRBJ1-5,TRBV18,NA,13,NA,TGTGCCAGCTCACGGGCGGATAATCAGCCCCAGCATTTT,CASSRADNQPQHF
TRBJ1-3,TRBV18,NA,15,NA,TGTGCCAGCTCACCACAACGGGACCGAAGAAACACCATATATTTT,CASSPQRDRRNTIYF
TRBJ1-5,TRBV6-5,TRBD1,15,NA,TGTGCCAGCAGTTACTTTACGACAGGGGATCAGCCCCAGCATTTT,CASSYFTTGDQPQHF
TRBJ1-5,TRBV18,NA,14,NA,TGTGCCAGCTCACAGGGGGTTGGAGGTCAGCCCCAGCATTTT,CASSQGVGGQPQHF
TRBJ1-6,TRBV9,NA,14,NA,TGTGCCAGCAGCGTAGGGGGGACCGACACAGCCCTCCACTTT,CASSVGGTDTALHF
TRBJ1-1,TRBV28,NA,14,NA,TGTGCCAGCAGTTTTATGGGGGCGCGAACTGAAGCTTTCTTT,CASSFMGARTEAFF
TRBJ1-5,TRBV10-2,NA,13,NA,TGCGCCAGTACCGACCGCTCAAATCAGCCCCAGCATTTT,CASTDRSNQPQHF
TRBJ2-5,TRBV7-3,NA,14,NA,TGTGCCAGCAGCTTAAATGGGGGAAGGGAGACCCAGTACTTC,CASSLNGGRETQYF
TRBJ2-2,TRBV5-1,NA,16,NA,TGCGCCAGCAGCTTGGCAGGGAAATCGGACACCGGGGAGCTGTTTTTT,CASSLAGKSDTGELFF
TRBJ2-5,TRBV10-2,TRBD2,14,NA,TGCGCCAGCATGGGACTAGCGGGAGAAGAGACCCAGTACTTC,CASMGLAGEETQYF
TRBJ2-3,TRBV19,NA,13,NA,TGTGCCAGTAGTATAGGCGTTACAGATACGCAGTATTTT,CASSIGVTDTQYF
TRBJ1-2,TRBV19,NA,15,NA,TGTGCCAGTAGTGTCGGGGGCGGTCCTACTTATGGCTACACCTTC,CASSVGGGPTYGYTF
TRBJ2-5,TRBV5-6,TRBD2,14,NA,TGTGCCAGCAGCTTTCGTGCGGGGGGAGAGACCCAGTACTTC,CASSFRAGGETQYF
TRBJ1-1,TRBV7-3,NA,13,once,TGTGCCAGCAGCTTAGATATCCGCTCTGAAGCTTTCTTT,CASSLDIRSEAFF
TRBJ1-3,TRBV7-3,NA,15,NA,TGTGCCAGCAGCTTAACATCTCTAGGGACGGACACCATATATTTT,CASSLTSLGTDTIYF
TRBJ1-1,TRBV7-9,TRBD1,15,NA,TGTGCCAGCAGCTTAGGCGGGGACAGCAACACTGAAGCTTTCTTT,CASSLGGDSNTEAFF
TRBJ1-1,TRBV9,NA,15,NA,TGTGCCAGCAGCGTAGCAGTTAGTGGTGAGGGGGAAGCTTTCTTT,CASSVAVSGEGEAFF
TRBJ2-1,TRBV5-1,NA,13,NA,TGCGCCAGCCGAGGGCAGGGGGGCAATGAGCAGTTCTTC,CASRGQGGNEQFF
TRBJ1-1,TRBV15,NA,13,NA,TGTGCCACCAGCAGAGCGTCAGGGCCTGAAGCTTTCTTT,CATSRASGPEAFF
TRBJ2-7,TRBV27,TRBD2,14,NA,TGTGCCAGCGGACTAGCGGGGATCTCCTACGAGCAGTACTTC,CASGLAGISYEQYF
TRBJ2-7,TRBV5-1,NA,14,NA,TGCGCCAGCAGCCCGCCAGAGACCTATAGGACGTGGTACTTC,CASSPPETYRTWYF
TRBJ2-2,TRBV2,NA,15,NA,TGTGCCAGCATCAACGGAGGGGGGCGGGCCGGGGAGCTGTTTTTT,CASINGGGRAGELFF
TRBJ1-1,TRBV5-4,NA,15,NA,TGTGCCAGCAGCTTGGGGCGGCACATGAACACTGAAGCTTTCTTT,CASSLGRHMNTEAFF
TRBJ2-3,TRBV14,TRBD2,16,NA,TGTGCCAGCAGCCAAGAGCAGCGGGGGGTCTCAGATACGCAGTATTTT,CASSQEQRGVSDTQYF
TRBJ1-5,TRBV10-1,TRBD1,15,once,TGCGCCAGCAGGGACGGGACAGGGATCAATCAGCCCCAGCATTTT,CASRDGTGINQPQHF
TRBJ1-2,TRBV28,NA,14,NA,TGTGCCAGCAGTTTAAAGGGGATTAACTATGGCTACACCTTC,CASSLKGINYGYTF